A single sample is the source of the 19 T cell receptor beta chains below, sequenced in a study of regulatory T cells in long-lasting Graves disease. TCR beta libraries were built with iRepertoire HTBI primers and Arm-PCR of CDR3 regions. TCRdb ran MiXCR on the multiplex PCR reads and lists one entry per CDR3 protein. The data show 350,000 to 450,000 distinct CDR3 sequences, around 11% seen once. Described time point: newly diagnosed GD, antithyroid drugs for less than 3 months. Extracted PBMC RNA gave rise to the TCR library. These records were also assigned to another study, of T cells in Graves' hyperthyroidism and ophthalmopathy.

The material sequenced was peripheral blood mononuclear cells (PBMCs), taken at new diagnosis, from a patient treated with antithyroid drugs. All receptors derive from a woman aged 18-29 years with Graves disease.

This sequence joins TRBV3-1 and TRBJ2-5; D is perhaps TRBD1 (6 bases). The CDR3 is 16 residues long. Germline lookup yields CDR1 LGHDT and CDR2 YNNKEL (reference sequence). The germline V and J ends were trimmed by 1 base and 3 bases, with 15 bases remaining between them. The CDR3 sequence: CASSQVGGGLEETQYF. In DNA, the CDR3 is TGTGCCAGCAGCCAAGTAGGGGGTGGACTGGAAGAGACCCAGTACTTC.

The chain uses TRBV12-3 or TRBV12-4 and TRBJ2-1; no definite D call. This CDR3 is built from 13 residues. Trimming took off 7 bases at V and 5 bases at J, with 12 bases between the two ends. CDR3 nucleotide sequence: TGTGCCAGCACCCCATCCGTTCACAATGAGCAGTTCTTC. It translates to CASTPSVHNEQFF.

The chain recombines TRBV9 with TRBJ2-5, with 7 bases identical to TRBD2. Looked up from germline, CDR1 is SGDLS and CDR2 is YYNGEE. The V segment lost 3 bases and the J segment 2 bases; nucleotides outside the gene matches: 10. The CDR3 contains 16 residues. This CDR3 is CASSARPSGVQETQYF. The CDR3 DNA is TGTGCCAGCAGCGCTAGGCCTAGCGGAGTTCAAGAGACCCAGTACTTC.

This clonotype was recorded at least ten times. The chain recombines TRBV7-9 with TRBJ2-7, with D perhaps TRBD2 (6 bases). CDR3 size: 13 residues. Deletions cut 5 bases from V and 4 bases from J, with 12 bases between. Germline V gene lookup returns CDR1 SEHNR and CDR2 FQNEAQ (reference sequence). CDR3 bases: TGTGCCAGCAGCGGACGAGGGAGGTACGAGCAGTACTTC. The encoded protein is CASSGRGRYEQYF.

This clonotype has a count of ten or more. This sequence joins TRBV18 and TRBJ1-1; possible D gene TRBD1, 5 bases. The germline gives CDR1 KGHSH, CDR2 LQKENI. V lost 3 bases and J lost 4, with 12 bases in between. The length of the CDR3 is 14 residues. The CDR3: CASSPLRGSTEAFF. The CDR3 bases are TGTGCCAGCTCACCTCTTAGGGGAAGCACTGAAGCTTTCTTT.

The chain links TRBV24-1 to TRBJ2-7, with a possible D match to TRBD1 (5 bases). Trimming stripped 7 bases from V and 6 bases from J, with 12 bases between. This CDR3 is built from 12 residues. Germline V gene data show CDR1 as KGHDR and CDR2 as SFDVKD. The CDR3, as DNA: TGTGCCACCAGCGACACTGACAGCGAGCAGTACTTC. It specifies CATSDTDSEQYF.

This clonotype was recorded at least ten times. This chain uses TRBV5-5 with TRBJ2-2; D not certain. This CDR3 region has 14 residues. Germline CDR1 SGHKS, CDR2 YYEKEE (reference sequence). With 0 bases removed from V and 5 bases from J, the gap between germline ends came to 8 bases. The CDR3 sequence: CASSLDSATGELFF. DNA for the CDR3: TGTGCCAGCAGCTTGGACAGTGCGACCGGGGAGCTGTTTTTT.

This clonotype came up many times. The rearrangement joins TRBV28 to TRBJ1-6; TRBD1 might be the D (6 bases). The V end lost 2 bases, the J end lost 8 bases, and 10 bases lay between the germline ends. The germline V gene has CDR1 MDHEN and CDR2 SYDVKM. The length of the CDR3 is 14 residues. The CDR3, as DNA: TGTGCCAGCAGTTTAGTAGGGGGGGATTCACCCCTCCACTTT. It codes for CASSLVGGDSPLHF. The entire variable domain, with the rest obtained from reference TRBV28 and TRBJ1-6, is as follows: DVKVTQSSRYLVKRTGEKVFLECVQDMDHENMFWYRQDPGLGLRLIYFSYDVKMKEKGDIPEGYSVSREKKERFSLILESASTNQTSMYLCASSLVGGDSPLHFGNGTRLTVT.

This clonotype has more than one count but fewer than ten. J is TRBJ2-7 and V is TRBV7-3, with a tentative D call TRBD1 (5 bases). This CDR3 is built from 16 residues. The ends were cut back, 2 bases at V and 3 bases at J, with 17 bases in the middle. Germline-derived CDR1 and CDR2 are SGHTA and FQGTGA. As DNA, the CDR3 is TGTGCCAGCAGCTTAGGAGCACAGGCCAACCACTACGAGCAGTACTTC. Translating it yields CASSLGAQANHYEQYF.

Many counts were recorded for this clonotype. V usage is TRBV5-1 and J usage is TRBJ2-3; no reliable D call. Germline CDR1 is SGHRS and CDR2 is YFSETQ. With 0 bases removed from V and 0 bases from J, the gap between germline ends came to 8 bases. The CDR3 sequence is 15 residues long. The DNA of the CDR3 is TGCGCCAGCAGCTTGGCACCAGCCAGCACAGATACGCAGTATTTT. Its translation: CASSLAPASTDTQYF. Combining the CDR3 with reference TRBV5-1 and TRBJ2-3 gives the whole variable domain KAGVTQTPRYLIKTRGQQVTLSCSPISGHRSVSWYQQTPGQGLQFLFEYFSETQRNKGNFPGRFSGRQFSNSRSEMNVSTLELGDSALYLCASSLAPASTDTQYFGPGTRLTVL.

At least ten counts were recorded for this clonotype. This rearrangement joins TRBV28 to TRBJ2-5, with D uncertain. The V end was cut by 3 bases, the J end by 5 bases, with 10 bases between. Germline V lookup: CDR1 MDHEN, CDR2 SYDVKM. The CDR3 consists of 13 residues. The DNA of the CDR3 is TGTGCCAGCAGTTTTGCCGGGTGGGAGACCCAGTACTTC. Amino acids: CASSFAGWETQYF.

This chain joins TRBV4-1 and TRBJ2-7; the match to TRBD2 covers 10 bases. Germline CDR1 is MGHRA and CDR2 is YSYEKL. V lost 0 bases, J lost 8 bases, and 7 bases stayed unmatched. The CDR3 covers 15 residues. The DNA of the CDR3 is TGCGCCAGCAGCCAAGATCTTTCTAGCGGGAGACAGCAGTACTTC. Protein sequence: CASSQDLSSGRQQYF.

This clonotype was picked up many times. The chain has TRBV5-5 and TRBJ2-4; 7 positions match TRBD1. V trimming: 1 base; J trimming: 6 bases; junction bases outside the gene matches: 4. This CDR3 is built from 14 residues. The germline V gene has CDR1 SGHKS and CDR2 YYEKEE (reference sequence). Here the CDR3 reads CASSLSPGGNIQYF. In nucleotides, the CDR3 is TGTGCCAGCAGCTTGAGCCCAGGGGGAAACATTCAGTACTTC. Looking up the rest from reference TRBV5-5 and TRBJ2-4 gives the full variable domain: DAGVTQSPTHLIKTRGQQVTLRCSPISGHKSVSWYQQVLGQGPQFIFQYYEKEERGRGNFPDRFSARQFPNYSSELNVNALLLGDSALYLCASSLSPGGNIQYFGAGTRLSVL.

In its sample, this clonotype was seen many times. The V call is TRBV30, the J call TRBJ1-2, with D perhaps TRBD1 (5 bases). The CDR3 spans 14 residues. Germline CDR1 is GTSNPN and CDR2 is SVGIG (reference sequence). In DNA, the CDR3 is TGTGCTAACGCGCCTGGGACCGCCTTTGGTGGCTACACCTTC. Encoded protein: CANAPGTAFGGYTF.

This clonotype was detected a few times. The chain uses TRBV7-2 and TRBJ2-1, with a possible D match to TRBD2 (7 bases). TRBJ2-5 explains the end of the DNA better; the J call may be wrong. The CDR3 covers 17 residues. CDR1 SGHTA and CDR2 FQGNSA come from the germline V gene. The CDR3 nucleotides read TGTGCCAGCAGCTTAGCGGGGGGGGGGGGCGCGTCGGAGACCCAGTACTTC. Translation gives CASSLAGGGGASETQYF.

This clonotype was counted many times. J is TRBJ1-1 and V is TRBV7-3; D is perhaps TRBD1 (5 bases). This CDR3 has 15 amino acids. Germline V gives CDR1 SGHTA, CDR2 FQGTGA. Deletions cut 2 bases from V and 1 base from J, with 11 bases between. The CDR3 protein is CASSLEGRENTEAFF. The CDR3 DNA sequence: TGTGCCAGCAGCTTAGAGGGCAGGGAGAACACTGAAGCTTTCTTT.

This clonotype was counted ten times or more. The chain carries TRBV7-3 and TRBJ2-3, with unresolved D. This CDR3 has 15 residues. Trimming stripped 5 bases from V and 0 bases from J, with 12 bases between. The germline gives CDR1 SGHTA, CDR2 FQGTGA. The chain's CDR3 is CASSNLEDSTDTQYF. CDR3 nucleotides: TGTGCCAGCAGCAACCTCGAGGACAGCACAGATACGCAGTATTTT.

This clonotype has ten or more counts. The chain joins TRBV10-3 to TRBJ2-7; maybe TRBD2 (7 bases). In germline, CDR1 is ENHRY, CDR2 SYGVKD. The CDR3 loop spans 14 amino acids. V dropped 7 bases and J dropped 4 bases, with 17 bases sitting between them. The CDR3 coding sequence is TGTGCCATCACGAAGGACAGCGGGGCATACGAGCAGTACTTC. It translates to CAITKDSGAYEQYF.

This clonotype was recorded many times. The J gene is TRBJ1-3, the V gene TRBV27; D is ambiguous. V lost 6 bases to trimming and J lost 0 bases, with 6 bases between them. The V gene's germline CDR1 is MNHEY and CDR2 SMNVEV (reference sequence). The CDR3 covers 13 residues. CDR3 amino acids: CASSRSSGNTIYF. The CDR3 bases are TGTGCCAGCAGCCGGAGCTCTGGAAACACCATATATTTT.